This TCR beta chain was recorded in a study of blood T cell repertoires in COVID-19. Study details: Spain, Italy and the United States supplied samples that represented acute and convalescent COVID-19. The cDNA or gDNA used as material had been derived from T cells, B-cell-depleted T cells, or PBMCs.

Original methodology: It was from reference gene primer amplification that nucleated cell counts were estimated. TCRdb's copy holds only in-frame clones and misses some; the assay was immunoSEQ multiplex PCR. D and trimming were read from the DNA, whereas the V and J calls and clone size are those reported in that table. This table holds about 180,000 clones, 80% found once. CDR1 is SGHTA, CDR2 FQGNSA, per germline. The CDR3 is 14 amino acids. Trimming removed 2 bases from V and 7 bases from J; junction bases left unmatched: 5. This sequence originates from an older man with active or convalescent COVID-19. The sample comprised peripheral blood. J is TRBJ1-5 and V is TRBV7-2, with 7 bases identical to TRBD1. This CDR3 reads CASSLTAGGQPQHF. CDR3 coding DNA: TGTGCCAGCAGCTTAACGGCAGGGGGGCAGCCCCAGCATTTT. The complete variable domain, with remaining parts taken from reference TRBV7-2 and TRBJ1-5, reads GAGVSQSPSNKVTEKGKDVELRCDPISGHTALYWYRQSLGQGLEFLIYFQGNSAPDKSGLPSDRFSAERTGGSVSTLTIQRTQQEDSAVYLCASSLTAGGQPQHFGDGTRLSIL.